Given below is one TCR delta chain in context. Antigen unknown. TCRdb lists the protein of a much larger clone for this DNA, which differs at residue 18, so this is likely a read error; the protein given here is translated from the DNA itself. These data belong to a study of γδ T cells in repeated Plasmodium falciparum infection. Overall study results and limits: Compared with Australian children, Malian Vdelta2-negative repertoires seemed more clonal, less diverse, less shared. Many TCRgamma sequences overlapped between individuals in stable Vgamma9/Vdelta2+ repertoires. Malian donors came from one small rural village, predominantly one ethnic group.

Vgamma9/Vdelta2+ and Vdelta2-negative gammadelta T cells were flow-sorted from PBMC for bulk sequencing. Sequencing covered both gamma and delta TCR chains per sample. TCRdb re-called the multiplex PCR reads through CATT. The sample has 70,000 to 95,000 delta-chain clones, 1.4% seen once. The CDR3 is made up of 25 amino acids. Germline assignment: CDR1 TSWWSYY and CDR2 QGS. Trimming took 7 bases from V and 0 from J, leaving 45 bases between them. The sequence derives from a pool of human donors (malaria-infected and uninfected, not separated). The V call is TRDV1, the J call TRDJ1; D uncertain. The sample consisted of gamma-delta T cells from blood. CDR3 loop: CALESPRRPLLKTNRLTMYTDKLIF. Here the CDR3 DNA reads TGTGCTCTTGAGTCCCCGAGGCGACCTCTTTTGAAGACAAACCGACTTACTATGTACACCGATAAACTCATCTTT.